A single T cell receptor (beta chain) is shown here with its context. The germline CDR1 and CDR2 sequences are GTSNPN and SVGIG (reference sequence). CDR3 length: 13 residues. The data were taken from a study of shared clonotypes between healthy human individuals. About the study: In total, the donors were a couple of women and three men aged 18 to 49.

Study donors comprised healthy, HIV-negative adults devoid of recent acute infection or vaccination. Those who donated, Caucasian adults without exception, all lived in Nashville, Tennessee. The data were produced by immunoSEQ multiplex PCR, yet TCRdb's version contains in-frame clones alone and is incomplete. Among fewer than 600,000 clones listed, 60% to 80% were seen once. The J gene is TRBJ1-4, the V gene TRBV30, with D perhaps matching TRBD1 (6 bases). Sequencing was done on a sample of PBMCs. This receptor was identified in a middle-aged woman in good health. Some clones in this sample may be carry-over from other donors' samples. The DNA of the CDR3 is TGTGCATTAGGGGGATCAACTAATGAAAAACTGTTTTTT. Translating it yields CALGGSTNEKLFF.